One sample yielded the 20 T cell receptor beta chains listed below, sequenced in a study of blood T cell repertoires in COVID-19. This table comes from immunoSEQ multiplex PCR, and its TCRdb copy is limited to in-frame clones, with some not included. The sample yields about 260,000 clones, approximately 87% seen once. Sequencing used peripheral blood. These receptors came from a woman aged 40-49 years who had recovered from COVID-19.

This chain connects TRBV14 to TRBJ1-4; the match to TRBD1 covers 7 bases. The CDR3 is made up of 16 amino acids. J gave up 5 bases and V 4 bases, and 10 bases lay outside the gene matches. Germline V gene data show CDR1 as SGHDN and CDR2 as FVKESK. The CDR3 protein is CASSRRVGTENEKLFF. The CDR3, as DNA: TGTGCCAGCAGCCGGAGGGTCGGGACAGAAAATGAAAAACTGTTTTTT.

Here the CDR3 reads CSATGGRDYGYTF. Here the CDR3 DNA reads TGCAGCGCGACAGGGGGTAGGGACTATGGCTACACCTTC. The chain joins TRBV29-1 to TRBJ1-2, with 9 bases that match TRBD1. The CDR3 totals 13 residues. Germline V gene sequence: CDR1 SQVTM, CDR2 ANQGSEA. Trimming removed 7 bases from V and 3 bases from J; junction bases left unmatched: 6.

The gene calls are TRBV5-1 and TRBJ2-7; D not resolved. This CDR3 is 14 amino acids long. CDR1 is SGHRS and CDR2 is YFSETQ in the germline V gene. V lost 0 bases, J lost 0 bases, and 7 bases lay in between. The CDR3 DNA is TGCGCCAGCAGCTTGGGACATAGCTCCTACGAGCAGTACTTC. Encoded protein: CASSLGHSSYEQYF.

V usage is TRBV10-2 and J usage is TRBJ2-7; D possibly corresponds to TRBD2 (6 bases). Germline V gene sequence: CDR1 WSHSY, CDR2 SAAADI. CDR3 length: 14 residues. Trimming removed 5 bases at V and 3 bases at J, with 14 bases between. The CDR3 region has the DNA TGCGCCAGCAGTTTAGCAGGGAGGATCTACGAGCAGTACTTC. Its translation: CASSLAGRIYEQYF.

The chain employs TRBV2 and TRBJ2-5, with 11 bases that match TRBD2. This CDR3 is built from 15 residues. Germline loops: CDR1 SNHLY, CDR2 FYNNEI. The V gene end was trimmed by 3 bases and the J gene end by 6 bases; junction bases not matched to a gene: 6. The CDR3 loop reads CASSESSGGMKTQYF. DNA of the CDR3: TGTGCCAGCAGTGAGTCTAGCGGGGGGATGAAGACCCAGTACTTC.

The chain has TRBV10-1 and TRBJ2-7, with 10 bases lining up with TRBD1. Germline V gene sequence: CDR1 WNHNN, CDR2 SYGVQD (reference sequence). V was pared by 6 bases and J by 10 bases, with 6 bases of the junction left unmatched. The CDR3 extends over 12 amino acids. The CDR3 DNA is TGCGCCAGCAGCGGGACAGGGGCTACCCAGTACTTC. Its protein product is CASSGTGATQYF.

This sequence joins TRBV5-1 and TRBJ2-5; 7 bases line up with TRBD1. The CDR3 is 13 residues long. CDR1 is SGHRS, CDR2 YFSETQ, per germline. The ends lost 6 bases at V and 1 base at J; junction bases unmatched: 3. The DNA of the CDR3 is TGCGCCAGCACGGGACAGCTCCAAGAGACCCAGTACTTC. As protein: CASTGQLQETQYF.

This clone was detected only once. V gene TRBV3-1 (or the pseudogene TRBV3-2) combines with J gene TRBJ2-5; 12 bases are a match to TRBD2. The CDR3 runs 17 residues. After removal of 0 bases from V and 6 bases from J, the junction contained 8 bases not matched to a gene. CDR1 LGHDT and CDR2 YNNKEL come from the germline V gene (reference sequence). In nucleotides, the CDR3 is TGTGCCAGCAGCCAAGATCACCTAGCGGGGGGGCCGAAGACCCAGTACTTC. It yields the protein CASSQDHLAGGPKTQYF.

The V call is TRBV5-6, the J call TRBJ2-7; D possibly corresponds to TRBD2 (6 bases). The CDR3 runs 13 residues. Between the trimmed V and J ends, which lost 2 bases and 4 bases, there was a span of 10 bases. Germline V CDR1 and CDR2: SGHDT, YYEEEE. In DNA, the CDR3 is TGTGCCAGCAGCTTTTCGGGGGTGTACGAGCAGTACTTC. The encoded protein is CASSFSGVYEQYF.

This clone was counted a single time. Other DNA sequences in the sample encode the same CDR3. Here the CDR3 reads CASSIYRDGYTF. The CDR3 nucleotides read TGTGCCAGTAGTATCTACAGGGACGGCTACACCTTC. The chain joins TRBV19 to TRBJ1-2, with a tentative D call TRBD1 (6 bases). The CDR3 spans 12 residues. Germline CDR1 is LNHDA and CDR2 is SQIVND (reference sequence). V was shortened by 3 bases and J by 8 bases, with 10 bases between the two germline ends. The full variable domain, its missing parts supplied by reference TRBV19 and TRBJ1-2, is DGGITQSPKYLFRKEGQNVTLSCEQNLNHDAMYWYRQDPGQGLRLIYYSQIVNDFQKGDIAEGYSVSREKKESFPLTVTSAQKNPTAFYLCASSIYRDGYTFGSGTRLTVV.

This clone was observed many times. The chain recombines TRBV18 with TRBJ2-5, with TRBD1 as a possible D gene (6 bases). This CDR3 region has 13 residues. Germline V gives CDR1 KGHSH, CDR2 LQKENI. Trimming left V 5 bases short and J 5 bases short, with 12 bases between. The CDR3 DNA reads TGTGCCAGCTCAACCGGGACAACGGAGACCCAGTACTTC. This codes for CASSTGTTETQYF.

The rearrangement uses TRBV27 and TRBJ1-1; tentatively, D is TRBD1 (5 bases). V was clipped by 6 bases and J by 3 bases, with 17 bases between them. The CDR3 has 15 amino acids. In germline, CDR1 is MNHEY, CDR2 SMNVEV (reference sequence). The CDR3 region has the DNA TGTGCCAGCAGCTCCCGGGGGGGAACGGACACTGAAGCTTTCTTT. Translated: CASSSRGGTDTEAFF.

This chain connects TRBV24-1 to TRBJ2-3; 7 positions agree with TRBD1. Per the germline V gene, CDR1 is KGHDR and CDR2 is SFDVKD. The trim removed 4 bases at V and 3 bases at J, leaving 3 bases unmatched. The CDR3 contains 14 residues. CDR3 protein: CATSEQGWTDTQYF. CDR3 DNA: TGTGCCACCAGTGAACAGGGGTGGACAGATACGCAGTATTTT.

The CDR3 region has the DNA TGTGCCAGTAGAGACAGGGTGGACACTGAAGCTTTCTTT. As protein: CASRDRVDTEAFF. This chain connects TRBV19 to TRBJ1-1; TRBD1 agrees at 7 bases. Trimming took 6 bases from V and 3 from J; bases not matched to a gene: 4. This CDR3 comprises 13 residues. Germline assignment: CDR1 LNHDA and CDR2 SQIVND (reference sequence). Drawing the rest from reference TRBV19 and TRBJ1-1, the complete variable domain is DGGITQSPKYLFRKEGQNVTLSCEQNLNHDAMYWYRQDPGQGLRLIYYSQIVNDFQKGDIAEGYSVSREKKESFPLTVTSAQKNPTAFYLCASRDRVDTEAFFGQGTRLTVV.

This chain uses TRBV5-4 with TRBJ2-5, with a tentative D call TRBD1 (7 bases). The germline V gene encodes CDR1 SGHNT and CDR2 YYREEE (reference sequence). Trimming took 4 bases from V and 4 from J, leaving 17 bases between them. The CDR3 covers 15 residues. CDR3 DNA: TGTGCCAGCAGCACAACAGGGGAGGCGCGAGAGACCCAGTACTTC. As protein: CASSTTGEARETQYF.

The gene calls are TRBV5-1 and TRBJ2-3; D may be TRBD2 (6 bases). Trimming took 4 bases from V and 4 from J, leaving 22 bases between them. This CDR3 has 17 amino acids. CDR1 and CDR2 from the germline V gene are SGHRS and YFSETQ. This chain's CDR3 is CASSGGGLGYRSDTQYF. Written as DNA, the CDR3 is TGCGCCAGCAGCGGTGGGGGGTTGGGTTATCGGTCAGATACGCAGTATTTT.

This chain's CDR3 is CAWTRDLGTNEKLFF. The CDR3 DNA is TGTGCCTGGACCAGGGACTTGGGAACTAATGAAAAACTGTTTTTT. The chain couples TRBV30 to TRBJ1-4; a weak D match, TRBD1 (5 bases). Germline loops: CDR1 GTSNPN, CDR2 SVGIG (reference sequence). The CDR3 totals 15 residues. Deletions cut 4 bases from V and 1 base from J, with 13 bases between.

The rearrangement uses TRBV7-8 and TRBJ2-1; D may be TRBD2 (6 bases). V lost 1 base and J lost 3, with 13 bases in between. CDR1 is SGHVS and CDR2 is FQNEAQ in the germline V gene. This CDR3 spans 16 amino acids. CDR3 bases: TGTGCCAGCAGCTTAGGAGCGGCGGGGAGCTACAATGAGCAGTTCTTC. Translation gives CASSLGAAGSYNEQFF.

The table lists this clone with a count of one. The chain recombines TRBV19 with TRBJ1-1; D ambiguous. Trimming pared 9 bases from V and 4 bases from J, leaving 12 bases between. This CDR3 spans 12 amino acids. CDR1 is LNHDA, CDR2 SQIVND, per germline (reference sequence). The CDR3, as DNA: TGTGCCAGGTCCTGGGGAGGCACTGAAGCTTTCTTT. It is translated as CARSWGGTEAFF.

As for this clone: The same CDR3 arises from other DNA sequences in this sample as well. This rearrangement joins TRBV29-1 to TRBJ1-2; tentatively, D is TRBD1 (6 bases). The CDR3 consists of 12 residues. CDR1 is SQVTM and CDR2 is ANQGSEA in the germline V gene. V lost 3 bases to trimming and J lost 2 bases, with 7 bases between them. The CDR3, as DNA: TGCAGCGTTGATCAGGGGAACTATGGCTACACCTTC. It specifies CSVDQGNYGYTF.